This T cell receptor beta chain was sequenced during a study of blood T cell repertoires in COVID-19. Authors' analysis steps: Amplification of reference gene primers was used by the study to estimate nucleated cell counts. The protocol was immunoSEQ multiplex PCR, while the TCRdb copy is restricted to in-frame clones and leaves out a portion. The V and J calls and clone size are taken from that table; D and trimming were inferred from the DNA. The table shows about 170,000 clones, with roughly 86% occurring only once. The origin of this receptor is an older man with acute or convalescent COVID-19. The sequencing input was peripheral blood.

The CDR3 DNA sequence: TGCGCCAGCAGCTCCGCGTGGGGAGCCACCTACGAGCAGTACTTC. It specifies CASSSAWGATYEQYF. The V gene is TRBV4-1, the J gene TRBJ2-7; D may be TRBD2 (5 bases). The CDR3 has 15 amino acids. The ends were cut back, 5 bases at V and 2 bases at J, with 16 bases in the middle. From germline, CDR1 is MGHRA and CDR2 YSYEKL.